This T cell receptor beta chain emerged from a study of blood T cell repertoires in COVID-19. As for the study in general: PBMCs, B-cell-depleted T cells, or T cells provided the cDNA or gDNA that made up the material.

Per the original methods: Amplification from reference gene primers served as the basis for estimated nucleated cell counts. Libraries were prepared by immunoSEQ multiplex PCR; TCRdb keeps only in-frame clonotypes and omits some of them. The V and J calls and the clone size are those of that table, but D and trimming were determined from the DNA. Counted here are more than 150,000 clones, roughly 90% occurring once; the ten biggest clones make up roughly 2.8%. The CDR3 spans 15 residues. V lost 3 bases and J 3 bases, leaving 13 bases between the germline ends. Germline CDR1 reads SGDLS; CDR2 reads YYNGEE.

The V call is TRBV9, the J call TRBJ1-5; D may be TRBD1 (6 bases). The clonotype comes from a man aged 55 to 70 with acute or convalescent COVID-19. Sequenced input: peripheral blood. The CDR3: CASSGQDGYNQPQHF. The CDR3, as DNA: TGTGCCAGCAGCGGACAGGACGGATACAATCAGCCCCAGCATTTT.